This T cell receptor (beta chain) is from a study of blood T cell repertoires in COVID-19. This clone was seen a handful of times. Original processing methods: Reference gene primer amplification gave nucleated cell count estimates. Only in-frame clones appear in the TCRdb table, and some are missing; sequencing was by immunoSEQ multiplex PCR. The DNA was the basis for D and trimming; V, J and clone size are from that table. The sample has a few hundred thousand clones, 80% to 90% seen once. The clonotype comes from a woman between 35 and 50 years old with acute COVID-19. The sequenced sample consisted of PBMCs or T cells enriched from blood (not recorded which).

CDR3 region: CASSRSSGSSYEQYF. CDR3 DNA sequence: TGTGCCAGCAGTCGGAGTAGCGGGAGCTCCTACGAGCAGTACTTC. The gene calls are TRBV28 and TRBJ2-7; 9 bases are a match to TRBD2. This CDR3 is 15 amino acids long. CDR1 and CDR2 (germline): MDHEN, SYDVKM. V dropped 5 bases and J dropped 0; count of bases not matched to a gene: 5.